This entry features one TCR beta chain sequence. The antigen it recognizes is unknown. No much larger clone exists at a distance of one base, and base qualities are not known. The V end loses 4 bases and the J end loses 3 bases, and a stretch of 17 bases separates them. The CDR3 goes from the cysteine to the phenylalanine over 16 residues. Only the CDR3 portion is preserved as DNA: 48 bases, with reading frame beginning at the first base. This specimen belongs to a study of somatic mutations in cytotoxic T cells in rheumatoid arthritis (dated by TCRdb to about 2017). Some background on the complete study: Right after diagnosis and prior to the start of any treatment, roughly 30 ml EDTA of peripheral blood was drawn from patients. Some V beta antibody-stained T-cell populations were flow-sorted on a FACSAria II or Sony SH800 at nearly 100% purity, and sorted V beta1+ cells also underwent TCRB sequencing. The study asked whether expanded CD8+ T-cell clones in newly diagnosed, untreated rheumatoid arthritis carry somatic mutations, and used TCRB deep sequencing to characterize clonality. For 55 to 70 rheumatoid arthritis patients and some 20 healthy controls, TCRB deep sequencing was carried out. Patients and controls did not essentially differ in median age, which was nearly identical between the groups. Results the study describes overall, beyond this receptor: CD8+ clonality increased with age in patients (Spearman r ~ 0.5) but not in healthy controls. The slight underrepresentation of TRBV07 in patients was not corrected for multiple comparisons. In about an eighth of the roughly 60 patients, more than 20% of CD8+ cells belonged to the largest CD8+ clone, while several identical CD8+ TCRB sequences were shared between blood and synovial fluid. There was no significant difference in CD8+ T-cell clonality between rheumatoid arthritis patients and age-matched healthy controls. It was unknown which antigens the expanded CD8+ clones targeted, and their absence from virus-specific databases did not exclude viral specificity.

Positive magnetic bead selection on an AutoMACS was used to isolate CD4+ and CD8+ cells, with flow cytometry used to check purity. Clonal expansions were first screened by flow cytometry with a TCR V beta antibody panel, then characterized by TCRB deep sequencing of sorted CD8+ fractions. Ficoll-Paque PLUS density gradient separation was used to isolate peripheral blood mononuclear cells. DNA from CD4-enriched, CD8-enriched or PBMC samples was extracted using Nucleospin Tissue or Tissue XS kits and then quantified on a Qubit 2.0 fluorometer. Genomic DNA underwent TCRB CDR3 sequencing using the immunoSEQ assay. Regarding the original processing steps: Published virus-specific TCRB sequences were compared with patient CD8+ clones larger than 1%, and only a few matches were found. Analyses were restricted to productive TCRB rearrangements. A clone was defined by a unique TCRB CDR3 sequence, and clonality was computed as a productive clonality index based on Shannon entropy. To calculate repertoire overlap between two samples, the template counts of each clone were considered relative to each sample's total templates. V-gene usage from TCRB sequencing and V-gene usage measured by flow cytometry were correlated (Spearman r of 0.61). TCRdb took over this immuneACCESS table, retaining in-frame rearrangements with V and J assigned. Such tables are incomplete; in checked studies, under half of the missing clones stem from an unresolved V gene, and the remainder is unexplained. V and J calls and clone size are given by that table; D and trimming were obtained from the DNA. The sample table holds about 30,000 clones, of which 82% were seen once. Of the sample, roughly 7.6% falls within the top ten clones.

The chain uses TRBV23-1 and TRBJ2-3; no D gene is confidently identified. TRBV23-1 is reported as an ORF; its role is uncertain. Material for sequencing was CD8+ T cells sorted from blood. This sequence originates from an adult with rheumatoid arthritis. Here the CDR3 is given as CASSLLGIQHTDTQYF. The DNA reads as follows: TGCGCCAGCAGTCTTTTAGGGATTCAGCATACAGATACGCAGTATTTT.